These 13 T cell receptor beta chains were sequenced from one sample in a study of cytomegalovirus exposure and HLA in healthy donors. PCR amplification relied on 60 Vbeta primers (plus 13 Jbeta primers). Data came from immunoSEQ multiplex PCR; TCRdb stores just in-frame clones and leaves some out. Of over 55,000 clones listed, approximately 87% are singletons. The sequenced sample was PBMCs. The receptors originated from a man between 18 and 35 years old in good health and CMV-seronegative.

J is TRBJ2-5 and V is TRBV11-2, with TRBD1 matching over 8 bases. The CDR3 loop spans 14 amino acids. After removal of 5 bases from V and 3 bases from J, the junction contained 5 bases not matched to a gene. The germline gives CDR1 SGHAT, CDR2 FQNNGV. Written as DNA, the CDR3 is TGTGCCAGCAGCCTGGACAGGGTCGAAGAGACCCAGTACTTC. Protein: CASSLDRVEETQYF. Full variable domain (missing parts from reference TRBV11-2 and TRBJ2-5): EAGVAQSPRYKIIEKRQSVAFWCNPISGHATLYWYQQILGQGPKLLIQFQNNGVVDDSQLPKDRFSAERLKGVDSTLKIQPAKLEDSAVYLCASSLDRVEETQYFGPGTRLLVL.

For the CDR3, the DNA is TGTGCCAGCAGTGGACAGGGGGCGCCTGGGGCCAACGTCCTGACTTTC. It codes for CASSGQGAPGANVLTF. V gene TRBV2 combines with J gene TRBJ2-6, with 10 positions matching TRBD1. With V trimmed by 4 bases and J by 2 bases, 2 bases remained unmatched. The CDR3 consists of 16 residues. The germline V gene has CDR1 SNHLY and CDR2 FYNNEI.

The CDR3 protein is CASSEARGAYEQYV. DNA for the CDR3: TGTGCCAGCAGTGAAGCCAGGGGAGCCTACGAGCAGTACGTC. The gene calls are TRBV6-1 and TRBJ2-7; possibly TRBD1 for D (6 bases). The CDR3 totals 14 residues. The V gene lost 0 bases and the J gene lost 2 bases, with 8 bases spanning the gap. Germline V gene data show CDR1 as MNHNS and CDR2 as SASEGT.

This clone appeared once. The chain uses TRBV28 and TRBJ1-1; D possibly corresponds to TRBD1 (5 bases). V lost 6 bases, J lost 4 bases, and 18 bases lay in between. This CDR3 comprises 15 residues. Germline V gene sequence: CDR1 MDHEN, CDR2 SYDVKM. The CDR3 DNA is TGTGCCAGCAGCCCTCCGGGGGGGACCGGCACTGAAGCTTTCTTT. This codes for CASSPPGGTGTEAFF.

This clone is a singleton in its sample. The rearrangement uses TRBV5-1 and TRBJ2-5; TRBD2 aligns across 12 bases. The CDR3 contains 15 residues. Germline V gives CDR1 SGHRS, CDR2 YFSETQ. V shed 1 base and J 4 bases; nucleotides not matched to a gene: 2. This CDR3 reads CASSLPSGGAETQYF. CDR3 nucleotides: TGCGCCAGCAGCTTGCCTAGCGGGGGGGCAGAGACCCAGTACTTC.

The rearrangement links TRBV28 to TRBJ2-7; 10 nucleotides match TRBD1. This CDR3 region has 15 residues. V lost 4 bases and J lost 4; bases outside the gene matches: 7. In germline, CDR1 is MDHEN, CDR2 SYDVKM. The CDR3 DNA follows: TGTGCCAGCAGTTCCGGGACAGGGGACGTGTACGAGCAGTACTTC. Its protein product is CASSSGTGDVYEQYF. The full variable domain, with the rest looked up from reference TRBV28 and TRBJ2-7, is DVKVTQSSRYLVKRTGEKVFLECVQDMDHENMFWYRQDPGLGLRLIYFSYDVKMKEKGDIPEGYSVSREKKERFSLILESASTNQTSMYLCASSSGTGDVYEQYFGPGTRLTVT.

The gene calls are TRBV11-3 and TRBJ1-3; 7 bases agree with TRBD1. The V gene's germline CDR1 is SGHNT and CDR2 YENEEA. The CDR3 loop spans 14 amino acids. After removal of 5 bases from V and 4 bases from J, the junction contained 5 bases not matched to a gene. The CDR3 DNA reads TGTGCCAGCAGCCAAGAGGGACAGGGAAACACCATATATTTT. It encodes CASSQEGQGNTIYF.

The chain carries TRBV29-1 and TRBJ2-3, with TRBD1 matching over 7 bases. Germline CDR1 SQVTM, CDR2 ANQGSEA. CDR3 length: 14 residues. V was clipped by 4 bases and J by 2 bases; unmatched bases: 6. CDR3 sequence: CSVGDRATTDTQYF. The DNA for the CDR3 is TGCAGCGTTGGGGACAGAGCGACCACAGATACGCAGTATTTT.

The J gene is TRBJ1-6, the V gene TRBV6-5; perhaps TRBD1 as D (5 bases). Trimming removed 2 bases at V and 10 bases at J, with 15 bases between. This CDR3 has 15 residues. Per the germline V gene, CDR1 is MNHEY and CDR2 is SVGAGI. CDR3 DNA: TGTGCCAGCAGTTACCTTGGGGGGGAAGGATCACCCCTCCACTTT. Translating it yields CASSYLGGEGSPLHF.

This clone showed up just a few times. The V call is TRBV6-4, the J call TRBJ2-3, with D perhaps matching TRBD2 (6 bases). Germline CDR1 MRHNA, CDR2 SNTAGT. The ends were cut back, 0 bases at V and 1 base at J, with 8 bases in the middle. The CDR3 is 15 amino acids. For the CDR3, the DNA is TGTGCCAGCAGTGACTCTGGCGGGGGCACAGATACGCAGTATTTT. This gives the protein CASSDSGGGTDTQYF.

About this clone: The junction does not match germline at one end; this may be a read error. The DNA of the CDR3 is TGTGCTAGCAGCTGGGACCAGGGGTCACCCCTCCACTTT. This encodes CASSWDQGSPLHF. V and J are TRBV7-7 and TRBJ1-6; tentative D call: TRBD1 (6 bases). The CDR3 consists of 13 residues. CDR1 and CDR2 (germline): SSHAT, FNYEAQ (reference sequence).

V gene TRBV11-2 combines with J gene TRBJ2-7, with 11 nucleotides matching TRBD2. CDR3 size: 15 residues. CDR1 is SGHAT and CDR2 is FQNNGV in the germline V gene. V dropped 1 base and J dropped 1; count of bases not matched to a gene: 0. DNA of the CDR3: TGTGCCAGCAGCTTAGGGACTAGCGGGTCCTACGAGCAGTACTTC. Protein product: CASSLGTSGSYEQYF.

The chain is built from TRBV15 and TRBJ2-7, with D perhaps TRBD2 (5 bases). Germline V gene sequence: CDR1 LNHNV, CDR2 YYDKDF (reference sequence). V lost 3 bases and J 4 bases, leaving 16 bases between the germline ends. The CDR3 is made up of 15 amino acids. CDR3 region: CATSSRFEGSYEQYF. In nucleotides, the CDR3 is TGTGCCACCAGCAGCCGGTTCGAGGGCAGTTACGAGCAGTACTTC.